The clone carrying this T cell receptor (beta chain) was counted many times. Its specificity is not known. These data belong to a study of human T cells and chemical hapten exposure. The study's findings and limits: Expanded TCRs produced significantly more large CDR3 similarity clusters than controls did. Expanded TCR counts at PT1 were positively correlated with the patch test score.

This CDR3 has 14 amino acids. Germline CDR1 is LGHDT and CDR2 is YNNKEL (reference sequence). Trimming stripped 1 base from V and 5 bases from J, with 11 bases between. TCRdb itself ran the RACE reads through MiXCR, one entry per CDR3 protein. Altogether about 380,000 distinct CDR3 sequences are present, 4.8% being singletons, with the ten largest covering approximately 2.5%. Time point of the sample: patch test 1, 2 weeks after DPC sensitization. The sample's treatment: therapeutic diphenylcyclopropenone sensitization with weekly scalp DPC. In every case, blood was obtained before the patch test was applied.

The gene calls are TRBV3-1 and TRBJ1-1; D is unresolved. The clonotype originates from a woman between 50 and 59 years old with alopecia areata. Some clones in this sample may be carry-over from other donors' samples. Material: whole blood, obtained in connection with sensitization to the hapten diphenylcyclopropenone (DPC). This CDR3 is CASSQAGSATEAFF. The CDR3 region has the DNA TGTGCCAGCAGCCAAGCGGGTAGTGCGACTGAAGCTTTCTTT.